This T cell receptor beta chain was obtained from a study of blood T cells in healthy people across ages. Study-wide results and limits: Because sorting was not performed, PBMCs prevented conclusive naive versus antigen-experienced comparison.

Through a sample-barcoded 5' primer and a J-beta primer mix, a second PCR was run for roughly 6 to 12 cycles. One entry per CDR3 protein, called by TCRdb with MiXCR from the 5' RACE reads. This table has about 1.5 million distinct CDR3 sequences, approximately 42% appearing once. For this clonotype: Its antigen remains unidentified.

Donors ranged from roughly 6 to 90 years old and were healthy Caucasians in Russia. The CDR3 runs to 19 residues. Per the germline V gene, CDR1 is SGHRS and CDR2 is YFSETQ. V lost 1 base, J lost 0 bases, and 19 bases lay in between. The receptor comes from a woman aged 18-35 years in good health. The chain couples TRBV5-1 to TRBJ1-4, with D hard to call. Material: blood. CDR3 in DNA: TGCGCCAGCAGCTTGATGTTTACGGCAGGAGATGCAACTAATGAAAAACTGTTTTTT. This gives the protein CASSLMFTAGDATNEKLFF.